This is a list of T cell receptor beta chains from one sample in a study of blood T cell repertoires in COVID-19. The protocol was immunoSEQ multiplex PCR, while the TCRdb copy is restricted to in-frame clones and leaves out a portion. The sample contains around 260,000 clones, 70% to 90% of which appear only once. The sample consisted of PBMCs or T cells enriched from blood (not recorded which). The receptors derive from a woman aged 25 to 45 who had recovered from COVID-19. CDR3s include the opening cysteine and the closing phenylalanine or tryptophan. The order of the fields is J gene, V gene, clone size, CDR3 length, D gene, CDR3 DNA, CDR3 protein. The D gene is left open where the match is weak. The size field is filled for only some rows; it gives once, few, many or a size class.

TRBJ1-6 TRBV7-2 . 15 TRBD1 TGTGCCAGCAGCTTAGTGACAGGGCATAATTCACCCCTCCACTTT CASSLVTGHNSPLHF
TRBJ2-5 TRBV7-9 . 12 . TGTGCCAGCAGACCAGGAGGGGAGACCCAGTACTTC CASRPGGETQYF
TRBJ2-7 TRBV28 . 16 . TGTGCCAGCAGTCCAAGGATCCGGGACAAACGGGACGAGCAGTACTTC CASSPRIRDKRDEQYF
TRBJ2-7 TRBV7-9 . 15 TRBD1 TGTGCCAGCAGCTCCGGACAGGGAATCCCCTACGAGCAGTACTTC CASSSGQGIPYEQYF
TRBJ2-1 TRBV11-2 . 15 TRBD1 TGTGCCAGCAGCCGCACAGGGGACGGCTACAATGAGCAGTTCTTC CASSRTGDGYNEQFF
TRBJ2-5 TRBV7-3 . 13 . TGTGCCAGCAGCTTTCTACAGGGAGAGACCCAGTACTTC CASSFLQGETQYF
TRBJ1-1 TRBV7-2 . 15 . TGTGCCAGCAGCTTTGTGACAGAGGTGAACACTGAAGCTTTCTTT CASSFVTEVNTEAFF
TRBJ2-2 TRBV18 . 17 TRBD2 TGTGCCAGCTCGTCCGGGACTAGCGGGAGAAAGGCCGGGGAGCTGTTTTTT CASSSGTSGRKAGELFF
TRBJ2-2 TRBV28 . 15 . TGTGCCAGCAGTGCCCGACTAACTCGACACGGGGAGCTGTTTTTT CASSARLTRHGELFF
TRBJ1-5 TRBV2 . 15 TRBD1 TGTGCCAGCAGTGAAGCGAAGACAGGGAATCAGCCCCAGCATTTT CASSEAKTGNQPQHF
TRBJ1-2 TRBV5-4 . 15 . TGTGCCAGCAGCCCCCACGGGGGGAGGGACTATGGCTACACCTTC CASSPHGGRDYGYTF
TRBJ2-3 TRBV27 few 14 . TGTGCCAGCAGTTTTAACAGTCAGCCGGTTACGCAGTATTTT CASSFNSQPVTQYF
TRBJ2-1 TRBV7-9 . 16 . TGTGCCAGCAGCTTCTCACAGTCGAGCTCCTACAATGAGCAGTTCTTC CASSFSQSSSYNEQFF
TRBJ1-2 TRBV30 . 11 TRBD1 TGTGCCTGGGGGGACAGCTATGGCTACACCTTC CAWGDSYGYTF
TRBJ2-2 TRBV4-2 . 16 TRBD2 TGTGCCAGCAGCCAAGTTAGCGGGCGCAACACCGGGGAGCTGTTTTTT CASSQVSGRNTGELFF
TRBJ1-4 TRBV6-5 . 14 . TGTGCCAGCAAGAGGGTAGCGTTTAATGAAAAACTGTTTTTT CASKRVAFNEKLFF
TRBJ1-5 TRBV7-2 few 14 . TGTGCCAGCAGCTACACAGGGAGCAATCAGCCCCAGCATTTT CASSYTGSNQPQHF
TRBJ2-1 TRBV4-1 few 14 . TGCGCCAGCAGCCAAAGTAGCTCCTACAATGAGCAGTTCTTC CASSQSSSYNEQFF
TRBJ1-2 TRBV28 . 13 . TGTGCCAGCAGGGCCAGTATCAACTATGGCTACACCTTC CASRASINYGYTF
TRBJ1-4 TRBV6-5 . 15 TRBD1 TGTGCCAGCAGCCTCCCAACAGGGGGTAGTGAAAAACTGTTTTTT CASSLPTGGSEKLFF
TRBJ2-7 TRBV6-5 . 14 TRBD1 TGTGCCAGCAGAAAGACAGGGGGCTCCTACGAGCAGTACTTC CASRKTGGSYEQYF
TRBJ1-1 TRBV3-1/TRBV3-2 . 13 TRBD1 TGTGCCAGCAGAAATCCGGGACAGGGTGAAGCTTTCTTT CASRNPGQGEAFF
TRBJ2-7 TRBV2 once 14 TRBD1 TGTGCCAGCAAAAGGACAGGGTATACCTACGAGCAGTACTTC CASKRTGYTYEQYF
TRBJ1-2 TRBV28 once 11 . TGTGCCACCAGTCCGGAGTATGGCTACACCTTC CATSPEYGYTF
TRBJ1-5 TRBV6-1 . 14 . TGTGCCAGCAGTGAAGTATTAGGTTTGAGGGCCCAGCATTTT CASSEVLGLRAQHF
TRBJ1-2 TRBV20-1 once 10 . TGCAGTGCTACCCGAGGTGGCTACACCTTC CSATRGGYTF
TRBJ1-1 TRBV3-1/TRBV3-2 . 14 . TGTGCCAGCAGCCAAACCAGGGGAACCACTGAAGCTTTCTTT CASSQTRGTTEAFF
TRBJ1-5 TRBV9 . 15 TRBD1 TGTGCCAGCACGCGGACAGGGGATAGCAATCAGCCCCAGCATTTT CASTRTGDSNQPQHF
TRBJ1-5 TRBV27 . 11 . TGTGCCAGCAGTGGGGAGTTGCCCCAGCATTTT CASSGELPQHF
TRBJ1-3 TRBV7-8 . 13 . TGTGCCAGCAGCACCAGGGGTGGAAACACCATATATTTT CASSTRGGNTIYF
TRBJ2-1 TRBV11-2 . 16 TRBD1 TGTGCCAGCAGCTCCAACAGGGGGCGGGCTGGCCATGAGCAGTTCTTC CASSSNRGRAGHEQFF
TRBJ2-2 TRBV7-9 . 15 . TGTGCCAGCACGCTAATTCGGGGGAACACCGGGGAGCTGTTTTTT CASTLIRGNTGELFF
TRBJ1-1 TRBV7-9 once 14 TRBD1 TGTGCCAGCAGCTTTACGAGGGACAGCACTGAAGCTTTCTTT CASSFTRDSTEAFF
TRBJ1-1 TRBV6-5 once 11 . TGTGCCAGCAGTTTAGGACAAGAAGCTTTCTTT CASSLGQEAFF
TRBJ2-3 TRBV6-5 . 12 . TGTGCCAGCGCGGGGCCCACAGATACGCAGTATTTT CASAGPTDTQYF
TRBJ2-1 TRBV10-3 . 14 TRBD2 TGTGCCACCCGACTAGCGGGGGGCAACAATGAGCAGTTCTTC CATRLAGGNNEQFF
TRBJ2-1 TRBV7-9 . 12 . TGTGCCAGCAGCTTAGAAGGAGGTGAGCAGTTCTTC CASSLEGGEQFF
TRBJ1-2 TRBV28 once 14 . TGTGCCAGCGGCCAAGCAGGGCCTAACTATGGCTACACCTTC CASGQAGPNYGYTF
TRBJ1-1 TRBV28 . 15 TRBD1 TGTGCCAGCAGTGCCGGCGGGACAGTGAACACTGAAGCTTTCTTT CASSAGGTVNTEAFF
TRBJ2-2 TRBV6-5 . 15 . TGTGCCAGCTTTGGGCCACCGACGAGAACCGGGGAGCTGTTTTTT CASFGPPTRTGELFF
TRBJ2-7 TRBV29-1 . 13 . TGCAGCGTTGTTCCAACCGAGAGCTACGAGCAGTACTTC CSVVPTESYEQYF
TRBJ1-1 TRBV6-5 . 14 TRBD1 TGTGCCAGCAGATCAGGGGGCTCGAACACTGAAGCTTTCTTT CASRSGGSNTEAFF
TRBJ2-1 TRBV19 . 15 TRBD1 TGTGCCACCTCTAGACGGGACAGGGACTACAATGAGCAGTTCTTC CATSRRDRDYNEQFF
TRBJ2-1 TRBV5-1 . 14 TRBD2 TGCGCCAGCAGCAGGTGGACTAGCGGGCCAAGTCAATTCTTC CASSRWTSGPSQFF
TRBJ2-7 TRBV7-6 once 13 . TGTGCCAGCAGCTTAGCTAGAGGGTACGAGCAGTACTTC CASSLARGYEQYF
TRBJ2-5 TRBV28 once 13 . TGTGCCAGCAGTTGGGGGCTTAAAGAGACCCAGTACTTC CASSWGLKETQYF
TRBJ1-4 TRBV7-9 once 14 . TGTGCCAGCAGCTTCGGGTCGTCTAATGAAAAACTGTTTTTT CASSFGSSNEKLFF
TRBJ2-5 TRBV19 . 14 . TGTGCCAGTACTAGCGACTCCTCGGGAGAGACCCAGTACTTC CASTSDSSGETQYF
TRBJ2-5 TRBV4-1 . 15 TRBD1 TGCGCCAGCAGCCATACGACAGGGGGCAGGGAGACCCAGTACTTC CASSHTTGGRETQYF
TRBJ2-7 TRBV7-3 few 15 . TGTGCCAGCAGCTTAAAGAGTAGCGGCCCCTGGGAGCAGTACTTC CASSLKSSGPWEQYF
TRBJ1-5 TRBV18 . 14 TRBD1 TGTGCCAGCTCAGGGACAGGAAGCAATCAGCCCCAGCATTTT CASSGTGSNQPQHF
TRBJ2-1 TRBV24-1 . 15 TRBD1 TGTGCCACCAGTGACACCGGGACAGGTGTGAATGAGCAGTTCTTC CATSDTGTGVNEQFF
TRBJ1-1 TRBV10-1 . 12 TRBD1 TGCGCCAGCAGTGGGGGACAGGGTCAAGCTTTCTTT CASSGGQGQAFF
TRBJ2-1 TRBV11-3 . 12 . TGTGCCAGCAGCTTGACTATTAATGAGCAGTTCTTC CASSLTINEQFF